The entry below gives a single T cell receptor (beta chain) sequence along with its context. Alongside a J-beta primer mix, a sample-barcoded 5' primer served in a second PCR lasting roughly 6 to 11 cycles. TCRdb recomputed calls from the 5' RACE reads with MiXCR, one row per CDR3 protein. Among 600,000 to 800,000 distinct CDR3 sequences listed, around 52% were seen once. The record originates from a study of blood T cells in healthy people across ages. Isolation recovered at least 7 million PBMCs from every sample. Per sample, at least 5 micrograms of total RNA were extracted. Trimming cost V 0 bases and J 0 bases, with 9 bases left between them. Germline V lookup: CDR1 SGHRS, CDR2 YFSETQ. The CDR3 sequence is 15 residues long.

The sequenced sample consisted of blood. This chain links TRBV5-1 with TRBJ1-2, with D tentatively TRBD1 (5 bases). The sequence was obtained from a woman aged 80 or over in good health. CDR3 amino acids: CASSLEGTPNYGYTF. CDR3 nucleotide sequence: TGCGCCAGCAGCTTGGAGGGGACGCCTAACTATGGCTACACCTTC.